Following are 30 T cell receptor beta chains from one sample sequenced in a study of blood T cell repertoires in COVID-19. Assay: immunoSEQ multiplex PCR; the TCRdb copy retains only in-frame clones and omits some. The table records roughly 150,000 clones, around 73% of them present only once. The sequencing sample was made of peripheral blood. The receptors were gathered from a man in his sixties who had recovered from COVID-19.

The chain combines TRBV6-9 with TRBJ2-2; D is possibly TRBD2 (7 bases). V lost 1 base to trimming and J lost 5 bases, with 14 bases between them. The CDR3 covers 16 residues. Germline V gene sequence: CDR1 MNHGY, CDR2 SVAAGI. The CDR3, as DNA: TGTGCCAGCAGTTATTTAAGGGGGAGGGAAACCGGGGAGCTGTTTTTT. This gives the protein CASSYLRGRETGELFF.

The rearrangement joins TRBV4-3 to TRBJ2-6; the match to TRBD2 covers 8 bases. V trimming: 3 bases; J trimming: 3 bases; junction bases outside the gene matches: 4. This CDR3 is built from 16 residues. Germline V lookup: CDR1 LGHNA, CDR2 YSLEER. CDR3 bases: TGCGCCAGCAGCCAGTTAGCGGGAAGTGGGGCCAACGTCCTGACTTTC. This sequence encodes CASSQLAGSGANVLTF.

The rearrangement joins TRBV6-2 or TRBV6-3 to TRBJ2-5; D perhaps matches TRBD2 (6 bases). This CDR3 is 13 amino acids long. The V gene lost 2 bases and the J gene lost 7 bases, with 11 bases spanning the gap. In germline, CDR1 is MNHEY, CDR2 SVGEGT. The CDR3 sequence is CASSYQRERTQYF. The CDR3 region has the DNA TGTGCCAGCAGTTACCAACGGGAGAGGACCCAGTACTTC.

This rearrangement joins TRBV4-2 to TRBJ1-4; no firm D call. Deletions cut 0 bases from V and 1 base from J, with 3 bases between. The CDR3 contains 14 residues. CDR1 is LGHNA and CDR2 is YNFKEQ in the germline V gene. The CDR3 here is CASSQDRTNEKLFF. Written as DNA, the CDR3 is TGTGCCAGCAGCCAAGACAGAACTAATGAAAAACTGTTTTTT.

This chain joins TRBV7-9 and TRBJ1-1, with 7 bases fitting TRBD1. The CDR3 loop spans 13 amino acids. Germline CDR1 is SEHNR and CDR2 is FQNEAQ (reference sequence). The J segment lost 5 bases and the V segment lost 5 bases, leaving 5 bases of the junction unmatched. The CDR3 DNA is TGTGCCAGCAGCCTGGACAGGCAAACTGAAGCTTTCTTT. Translating it yields CASSLDRQTEAFF.

The chain links TRBV7-2 to TRBJ1-1; D is possibly TRBD1 (5 bases). This CDR3 has 14 amino acids. V lost 5 bases to trimming and J lost 2 bases, with 12 bases between them. In germline, CDR1 is SGHTA, CDR2 FQGNSA. The CDR3, as DNA: TGTGCCAGCAGCCTTATGACAGCCAACACTGAAGCTTTCTTT. It codes for CASSLMTANTEAFF.

The V gene is TRBV2, the J gene TRBJ2-2; 7 bases are a match to TRBD1. J was trimmed by 3 bases and V by 7 bases; bases with no gene match: 14. Germline CDR1 is SNHLY and CDR2 is FYNNEI. The CDR3 has 17 residues. The CDR3 reads CASIPGRTGGHTGELFF. The CDR3 DNA sequence: TGTGCCAGCATTCCCGGACGGACAGGCGGACACACCGGGGAGCTGTTTTTT.

V gene TRBV29-1 combines with J gene TRBJ1-2; no reliable D call. The germline V gene encodes CDR1 SQVTM and CDR2 ANQGSEA. The V gene lost 0 bases and the J gene lost 8 bases, with 13 bases spanning the gap. The CDR3 length is 13 residues. This CDR3 is CSVEDRQGGGYTF. CDR3 sequence (DNA): TGCAGCGTTGAAGATCGACAAGGAGGGGGCTACACCTTC.

This chain joins TRBV2 and TRBJ2-3; no clear D gene. CDR3 length equals 11 residues. V lost 6 bases and J 5 bases, leaving 6 bases between the germline ends. Germline CDR1 reads SNHLY; CDR2 reads FYNNEI. The CDR3 region has the DNA TGTGCCAGCAGCCAACTAGATACGCAGTATTTT. As protein: CASSQLDTQYF.

CDR3 protein: CASSYSQGGEKLFF. The CDR3 nucleotides read TGTGCCAGCAGTTACTCACAGGGGGGCGAAAAACTGTTTTTT. The chain couples TRBV6-5 to TRBJ1-4, with 8 bases identical to TRBD1. This CDR3 contains 14 residues. Germline CDR1 reads MNHEY; CDR2 reads SVGAGI. The ends lost 0 bases at V and 8 bases at J; junction bases unmatched: 2.

The gene calls are TRBV29-1 and TRBJ1-2, with TRBD1 as a possible D gene (6 bases). V was trimmed by 4 bases and J by 3 bases, leaving 9 bases between them. This CDR3 is 12 amino acids long. The V gene's germline CDR1 is SQVTM and CDR2 ANQGSEA. The chain's CDR3 is CSVGPGDYGYTF. In DNA, the CDR3 is TGCAGCGTTGGACCAGGGGACTATGGCTACACCTTC.

With respect to this clone: This sample includes further DNA sequences coding for the same CDR3. This rearrangement joins TRBV19 to TRBJ1-1; TRBD1 is a possible D gene (5 bases). Germline CDR1 is LNHDA and CDR2 is SQIVND (reference sequence). Trimming stripped 4 bases from V and 1 base from J, with 7 bases between. There are 13 residues in the CDR3. The CDR3 DNA is TGTGCCAGTAGTACAACAGGGAACACTGAAGCTTTCTTT. Protein sequence: CASSTTGNTEAFF.

This rearrangement joins TRBV25-1 to TRBJ2-7; TRBD1 agrees at 7 bases. The J segment lost 3 bases and the V segment lost 6 bases, leaving 2 bases of the junction unmatched. The CDR3 covers 12 residues. CDR1 is MGHDK and CDR2 is SYGVNS in the germline V gene. The DNA for the CDR3 is TGTGCCAGCAGGACAGGGAGCTACGAGCAGTACTTC. Translating it yields CASRTGSYEQYF.

This clone showed up just once. The chain uses TRBV30 and TRBJ2-7; no definite D call. V shed 0 bases and J shed 2 bases, with 8 bases lying between them. Per germline, CDR1 GTSNPN and CDR2 SVGIG (reference sequence). The CDR3 has 13 amino acids. This CDR3 is CAWSVQTTYEQYF. The CDR3 bases are TGTGCCTGGAGTGTACAGACAACCTACGAGCAGTACTTC.

The rearrangement joins TRBV30 to TRBJ2-5; TRBD1 aligns across 8 bases. The V segment lost 0 bases and the J segment 4 bases; nucleotides outside the gene matches: 10. CDR1 and CDR2 from the germline V gene are GTSNPN and SVGIG (reference sequence). The CDR3 spans 16 residues. CDR3 sequence: CAWSVGSQGAGETQYF. CDR3 sequence (DNA): TGTGCCTGGAGTGTTGGGAGTCAGGGGGCTGGAGAGACCCAGTACTTC.

This sequence joins TRBV25-1 and TRBJ1-3, with TRBD1 matching 9 bases. The V and J ends lost 3 bases and 10 bases, in that order; junction bases with no gene match: 13. Germline values: CDR1 MGHDK, CDR2 SYGVNS. The CDR3 is 16 residues long. The CDR3 here is CASSEFGTGSKLTIYF. For the CDR3, the DNA is TGTGCCAGCAGTGAGTTTGGGACAGGGAGTAAATTAACCATATATTTT.

V gene TRBV19 combines with J gene TRBJ2-3, with D unclear. The V gene lost 1 base and the J gene lost 0 bases, with 14 bases spanning the gap. This CDR3 has 17 residues. The germline V gene has CDR1 LNHDA and CDR2 SQIVND (reference sequence). The CDR3 spells CASSIGWSTLSTDTQYF. In nucleotides, the CDR3 is TGTGCCAGTAGTATAGGCTGGAGCACCCTTAGCACAGATACGCAGTATTTT. Drawing the rest from reference TRBV19 and TRBJ2-3, the complete variable domain is DGGITQSPKYLFRKEGQNVTLSCEQNLNHDAMYWYRQDPGQGLRLIYYSQIVNDFQKGDIAEGYSVSREKKESFPLTVTSAQKNPTAFYLCASSIGWSTLSTDTQYFGPGTRLTVL.

The rearrangement joins TRBV7-2 to TRBJ2-3; D might be TRBD1 (6 bases). The germline CDR1 and CDR2 sequences are SGHTA and FQGNSA. The CDR3 spans 15 residues. Trimming removed 3 bases from V and 4 bases from J, with 14 bases in between. For the CDR3, the DNA is TGTGCCAGCAGCTTTTCAAGGGGGTTCGCAGATACGCAGTATTTT. Amino acids: CASSFSRGFADTQYF.

The chain links TRBV7-2 to TRBJ2-1; maybe TRBD2 (6 bases). The germline CDR1 and CDR2 sequences are SGHTA and FQGNSA. V shed 5 bases and J shed 2 bases, with 13 bases lying between them. The length of the CDR3 is 15 residues. DNA for the CDR3: TGTGCCAGCAGCGCTGGGACTGCCACCTACAATGAGCAGTTCTTC. It codes for CASSAGTATYNEQFF.

The chain has TRBV28 and TRBJ1-4, with unresolved D. Trimming took 9 bases from V and 8 from J, leaving 13 bases between them. The CDR3 loop spans 12 amino acids. Germline CDR1 is MDHEN and CDR2 is SYDVKM. The chain's CDR3 is CASRRGWEKLFF. CDR3 nucleotides: TGTGCCAGTCGGAGAGGCTGGGAAAAACTGTTTTTT.

The chain links TRBV24-1 to TRBJ1-5; no clear D. CDR1 KGHDR and CDR2 SFDVKD come from the germline V gene. The CDR3 is made up of 13 amino acids. Trimming pared 2 bases from V and 4 bases from J, leaving 5 bases between. For the CDR3, the DNA is TGTGCCACCAGTGATTACGGTAATCAGCCCCAGCATTTT. Residues: CATSDYGNQPQHF.

The rearrangement joins TRBV7-2 to TRBJ2-7, with TRBD2 as a possible D gene (5 bases). V lost 4 bases, J lost 6 bases, and 13 bases lay in between. CDR3 size: 13 residues. The germline V gene has CDR1 SGHTA and CDR2 FQGNSA. The CDR3 coding sequence is TGTGCCAGCAGCTCATATACCACTAGCGAGCAGTACTTC. It codes for CASSSYTTSEQYF.

This clone was observed once. The V and J genes are TRBV19 and TRBJ2-2, with TRBD1 identical over 7 bases. CDR1 is LNHDA and CDR2 is SQIVND in the germline V gene (reference sequence). The V and J ends lost 7 bases and 2 bases, in that order; junction bases with no gene match: 4. CDR3 size: 14 residues. CDR3: CASKRQGNTGELFF. The CDR3 DNA reads TGTGCCAGTAAGAGACAGGGTAACACCGGGGAGCTGTTTTTT.

The V call is TRBV6-5, the J call TRBJ1-1; 9 nucleotides align to TRBD1. Germline V gives CDR1 MNHEY, CDR2 SVGAGI. With 7 bases clipped from V and 1 base from J, the junction kept 4 bases outside the gene matches. The CDR3 extends over 14 amino acids. CDR3 nucleotides: TGTGCCAGCAAACAACAGGGGGCGAACACTGAAGCTTTCTTT. Translated: CASKQQGANTEAFF.

This clone was detected a few times. CDR3 DNA: TGTGCCAGCAGCCATCGTTACGAATGGGTAGGGGTTGACAATGAGCAGTTCTTC. Its protein is CASSHRYEWVGVDNEQFF. The chain links TRBV14 to TRBJ2-1; possible D gene TRBD1, 5 bases. The germline V gene has CDR1 SGHDN and CDR2 FVKESK. The CDR3 spans 18 residues. The V and J ends lost 3 bases and 5 bases respectively, with 23 bases between them.

The chain joins TRBV5-5 to TRBJ1-5; tentatively, D is TRBD1 (5 bases). CDR3 length: 15 residues. CDR1 and CDR2 (germline): SGHKS, YYEKEE (reference sequence). Trimming cost V 0 bases and J 2 bases, with 9 bases left between them. This chain's CDR3 is CASSLEGAGNQPQHF. For the CDR3, the DNA is TGTGCCAGCAGCTTGGAAGGGGCCGGCAATCAGCCCCAGCATTTT. Together with reference TRBV5-5 and TRBJ1-5, the CDR3 gives the full variable domain: DAGVTQSPTHLIKTRGQQVTLRCSPISGHKSVSWYQQVLGQGPQFIFQYYEKEERGRGNFPDRFSARQFPNYSSELNVNALLLGDSALYLCASSLEGAGNQPQHFGDGTRLSIL.

V and J are TRBV5-6 and TRBJ1-6, with 9 bases aligning to TRBD1. The V gene's germline CDR1 is SGHDT and CDR2 YYEEEE. The V and J ends lost 2 bases and 10 bases, in that order; junction bases with no gene match: 10. This CDR3 is 16 amino acids long. The CDR3 reads CASSFGTGRTESPLHF. The CDR3 DNA follows: TGTGCCAGCAGCTTCGGGACAGGGAGGACCGAATCACCCCTCCACTTT. The complete variable domain, with remaining parts taken from reference TRBV5-6 and TRBJ1-6, reads DAGVTQSPTHLIKTRGQQVTLRCSPKSGHDTVSWYQQALGQGPQFIFQYYEEEERQRGNFPDRFSGHQFPNYSSELNVNALLLGDSALYLCASSFGTGRTESPLHFGNGTRLTVT.

The chain carries TRBV10-3 and TRBJ2-1; D might be TRBD1 (6 bases). V was shortened by 4 bases and J by 8 bases, with 12 bases between the two germline ends. This CDR3 has 13 amino acids. The germline V gene has CDR1 ENHRY and CDR2 SYGVKD. CDR3 residues: CAISGAQGDEQFF. The CDR3 region has the DNA TGTGCCATCAGTGGGGCACAGGGAGATGAGCAGTTCTTC.

The CDR3 bases are TGTGCCAGCTCCCCGCGGGCAGGTGGCGAGCAGTACTTC. Translated, it gives CASSPRAGGEQYF. The chain uses TRBV18 and TRBJ2-7; D perhaps matches TRBD2 (5 bases). Germline loops: CDR1 KGHSH, CDR2 LQKENI. Trimming took 6 bases from V and 6 from J, leaving 15 bases between them. The CDR3 runs 13 residues.

The rearrangement joins TRBV18 to TRBJ1-5; a possible D gene is TRBD1 (6 bases). The V end lost 3 bases, the J end lost 2 bases, and 11 bases lay between the germline ends. The CDR3 has 15 residues. Germline V gene sequence: CDR1 KGHSH, CDR2 LQKENI. CDR3: CASSPPRGGNQPQHF. CDR3 nucleotide sequence: TGTGCCAGCTCACCCCCCAGGGGTGGCAATCAGCCCCAGCATTTT.